This T cell receptor beta chain was documented in a study of PD-L1 blockade in urothelial cancer. As for the study in general: The study recovered a median of roughly 150,000 T cells per blood sample.

Study results and limitations: Tumor-associated TCR clones expanded more in blood at 3 weeks in patients with durable benefit.

This clone was recorded many times. The target antigen is unknown. Sequenced by immunoSEQ multiplex PCR; TCRdb stores in-frame clones only, minus some. In the table there are about 57,000 clones, approximately 80% of which are singletons. Time point described: pretreatment peripheral blood. Patients had locally advanced or metastatic urothelial carcinoma. The study collected 1 to 8 samples per patient, pretreatment and on-treatment. The V and J ends lost 8 bases and 4 bases respectively, with 9 bases between them. Looked up from germline, CDR1 is LNHDA and CDR2 is SQIVND (reference sequence). The CDR3 covers 13 residues.

Source: PBMCs, taken around atezolizumab (anti-PD-L1) treatment. The gene calls are TRBV19 and TRBJ1-6; D perhaps matches TRBD1 (6 bases). The TCR comes from a man aged 70-80 years with urothelial cancer. The CDR3 reads CASSQGYNSPLHF. Written as DNA, the CDR3 is TGTGCCAGTTCACAGGGATATAATTCACCCCTCCACTTT.